Listed below are T cell receptor beta chains from one sample, sequenced in a study of blood T cell repertoires in COVID-19. Measured with immunoSEQ multiplex PCR; TCRdb has only the in-frame clones, and not every one. The table records 200,000 or so clones, 90% of them present only once. The sample taken for sequencing was peripheral blood. These receptor sequences come from a man aged 25 to 45 with COVID-19, enrolled during active disease. Both conserved end residues are part of each CDR3. The D gene is left open where the match is weak. Clone size is given for some rows only: seen once, a few or many times, or a class if the clone is expanded.

clone size	V gene	J gene	D gene	CDR3 protein	CDR3 DNA
.	TRBV15	TRBJ1-2	TRBD1	CATSRSQGTVYGYTF	TGTGCCACCAGCAGATCGCAGGGGACAGTCTATGGCTACACCTTC
.	TRBV24-1	TRBJ2-7	TRBD1	CATSDAGTGGSYEQYF	TGTGCCACCAGTGATGCCGGGACAGGGGGTTCCTACGAGCAGTACTTC
.	TRBV5-6	TRBJ2-4	TRBD2	CASSTLGAGRAKNIQYF	TGTGCCAGCAGCACCCTAGGAGCGGGGCGCGCCAAAAACATTCAGTACTTC
.	TRBV5-1	TRBJ1-1	.	CASSFSGANTEAFF	TGCGCCAGCAGCTTTTCAGGGGCTAACACTGAAGCTTTCTTT
.	TRBV9	TRBJ2-3	.	CASSVVADTQYF	TGTGCCAGCAGCGTAGTCGCAGATACGCAGTATTTT
.	TRBV19	TRBJ1-1	TRBD1	CASTRTGRAYTEAFF	TGTGCCAGTACGAGGACAGGGCGAGCCTACACTGAAGCTTTCTTT
.	TRBV9	TRBJ2-3	TRBD2	CASSSRWGGSTDTQYF	TGTGCCAGCAGCTCCCGGTGGGGGGGTAGCACAGATACGCAGTATTTT
.	TRBV7-9	TRBJ2-5	.	CASSSQGRETQYF	TGTGCCAGCAGCTCCCAGGGCCGGGAGACCCAGTACTTC
.	TRBV5-1	TRBJ2-3	.	CASSLEQGHTDTQYF	TGCGCCAGCAGCTTGGAACAAGGACACACAGATACGCAGTATTTT
.	TRBV18	TRBJ1-1	TRBD1	CASSPQGQGTEAFF	TGTGCCAGCTCACCACAGGGACAGGGCACTGAAGCTTTCTTT
.	TRBV6-2/TRBV6-3	TRBJ2-6	TRBD1	CASSYSGTGDSGANVLTF	TGTGCCAGCAGTTACTCCGGGACAGGAGACTCTGGGGCCAACGTCCTGACTTTC
.	TRBV4-1	TRBJ1-2	.	CASSHQEGGHGGYTF	TGCGCCAGCAGCCACCAGGAGGGGGGGCACGGTGGCTACACCTTC
.	TRBV19	TRBJ1-5	.	CASSPVYQPQHF	TGTGCCAGTAGTCCGGTCTATCAGCCCCAGCATTTT
few	TRBV15	TRBJ2-3	TRBD2	CATSRDRSGGADTQYF	TGTGCCACCAGCAGAGATCGGAGCGGGGGGGCAGATACGCAGTATTTT
.	TRBV5-1	TRBJ2-7	.	CASNDPRVREQYF	TGCGCCAGCAACGATCCCAGGGTCAGAGAGCAGTACTTC
.	TRBV25-1	TRBJ2-7	TRBD1	CASSYFLGQGYEQYF	TGTGCCAGCAGTTACTTTCTCGGACAGGGCTACGAGCAGTACTTC
.	TRBV6-5	TRBJ2-5	TRBD2	CASSWNTGGPQETQYF	TGTGCCAGCAGTTGGAACACGGGGGGGCCACAGGAGACCCAGTACTTC
once	TRBV5-8	TRBJ2-1	.	CASSLFGNEQFF	TGTGCCAGCAGCTTGTTCGGGAATGAGCAGTTCTTC
.	TRBV5-1	TRBJ2-6	.	CASSLRQVLSSGANVLTF	TGCGCCAGCAGCCTCAGACAGGTACTTAGCTCTGGGGCCAACGTCCTGACTTTC
.	TRBV18	TRBJ2-2	.	CASSPLLSDTGELFF	TGTGCCAGCTCACCACTTCTCTCAGACACCGGGGAGCTGTTTTTT
few	TRBV7-9	TRBJ2-2	TRBD1	CASSFFVWDRDTGELFF	TGTGCCAGCAGCTTCTTTGTGTGGGACAGGGACACCGGGGAGCTGTTTTTT
.	TRBV11-3	TRBJ2-1	.	CASSLAGRENNEQFF	TGTGCCAGCAGCTTAGCCGGGAGAGAAAACAATGAGCAGTTCTTC
once	TRBV7-6	TRBJ1-2	TRBD1	CASSANTGDYGYTF	TGTGCCAGCAGCGCCAACACAGGGGACTATGGCTACACCTTC
.	TRBV27	TRBJ2-1	TRBD2	CASSSSGTNNEQFF	TGTGCCAGCAGTTCATCCGGGACTAACAATGAGCAGTTCTTC
.	TRBV3-1/TRBV3-2	TRBJ1-5	.	CASSQDGNQPQHF	TGTGCCAGCAGCCAAGACGGCAATCAGCCCCAGCATTTT
.	TRBV9	TRBJ2-7	TRBD2	CASSVGGGTYEQYF	TGTGCCAGCAGCGTAGGGGGAGGGACCTACGAGCAGTACTTC
once	TRBV19	TRBJ2-1	TRBD2	CASSIVSGGFYNEQFF	TGTGCCAGTAGTATAGTTAGCGGGGGTTTCTACAATGAGCAGTTCTTC
few	TRBV7-2	TRBJ2-1	TRBD2	CASSSRTSGGAHNEQFF	TGTGCCAGCAGCTCACGGACTAGCGGGGGGGCCCATAATGAGCAGTTCTTC
.	TRBV4-3	TRBJ1-5	.	CASSQDYRVGGQPQHF	TGCGCCAGCAGCCAAGATTACAGGGTCGGTGGGCAGCCCCAGCATTTT
.	TRBV5-1	TRBJ2-1	.	CASSAVPSPGKGYNEQFF	TGCGCCAGCAGCGCGGTACCCTCGCCGGGTAAGGGGTACAATGAGCAGTTCTTC
.	TRBV7-8	TRBJ2-2	TRBD1	CASSLFGTGVTGELFF	TGTGCCAGCAGCTTATTCGGGACAGGGGTCACCGGGGAGCTGTTTTTT
.	TRBV12-3/TRBV12-4	TRBJ1-2	.	CASGQLYGYTF	TGTGCCAGCGGACAGCTCTATGGCTACACCTTC
.	TRBV2	TRBJ2-3	.	CASNVQASTDTQYF	TGTGCCAGCAATGTTCAGGCTAGCACAGATACGCAGTATTTT
.	TRBV28	TRBJ2-7	TRBD1	CASTGQGAGEQYF	TGTGCCAGCACCGGACAGGGGGCGGGCGAGCAGTACTTC
.	TRBV6-1	TRBJ2-1	.	CASSRSENNEQFF	TGTGCCAGCAGCCGCAGTGAAAACAATGAGCAGTTCTTC
.	TRBV28	TRBJ2-2	TRBD2	CASSSRLAGTGELFF	TGTGCCAGCAGTTCCCGACTAGCGGGCACCGGGGAGCTGTTTTTT
.	TRBV27	TRBJ2-7	.	CASSSQGYSEQYF	TGTGCCAGCAGTTCACAGGGCTACTCCGAGCAGTACTTC
.	TRBV7-6	TRBJ2-2	.	CASSPQGPRNTGELFF	TGTGCCAGCAGCCCACAGGGCCCAAGGAACACCGGGGAGCTGTTTTTT
.	TRBV13	TRBJ1-6	.	CASSITGLNSPLHF	TGTGCCAGCAGCATCACAGGGTTGAATTCACCCCTCCACTTT
few	TRBV28	TRBJ2-3	TRBD1	CASSLPGQGTDTQYF	TGTGCCAGCAGTTTGCCGGGACAGGGCACAGATACGCAGTATTTT
.	TRBV5-1	TRBJ2-1	.	CASSLAPGLDNEQFF	TGCGCCAGCAGCTTGGCCCCCGGACTTGACAATGAGCAGTTCTTC
.	TRBV3-1/TRBV3-2	TRBJ1-6	.	CASSQEIGAWDSPLHF	TGTGCCAGCAGCCAAGAAATAGGGGCCTGGGATTCACCCCTCCACTTT
.	TRBV7-4	TRBJ1-2	.	CASSFGQLVGYTF	TGTGCCAGCAGCTTCGGACAGTTGGTCGGCTACACCTTC
few	TRBV24-1	TRBJ1-1	.	CATSVYGGGRENTEAFF	TGTGCCACCAGTGTCTATGGGGGGGGACGGGAGAACACTGAAGCTTTCTTT
.	TRBV7-9	TRBJ2-2	.	CASSLARRELFF	TGTGCCAGCAGCTTAGCGCGTAGGGAGCTGTTTTTT
.	TRBV19	TRBJ2-5	.	CASRRQEQETQYF	TGTGCCAGTCGCCGACAGGAGCAAGAGACCCAGTACTTC
.	TRBV5-1	TRBJ2-7	TRBD1	CASSPTGTSYEQYF	TGCGCCAGCAGCCCGACAGGGACCTCCTACGAGCAGTACTTC
.	TRBV5-1	TRBJ1-5	.	CASRKGLGSNQPQHF	TGCGCCAGCAGGAAGGGACTGGGGAGCAATCAGCCCCAGCATTTT
.	TRBV18	TRBJ1-2	.	CASSQAGKNYGYTF	TGTGCCAGCTCACAGGCAGGAAAAAACTATGGCTACACCTTC
.	TRBV3-1/TRBV3-2	TRBJ2-7	.	CASSSYGGEQYF	TGTGCCAGCAGCTCTTATGGGGGGGAGCAGTACTTC
.	TRBV29-1	TRBJ2-1	.	CSDRALGNEQFF	TGCAGCGACAGGGCCCTAGGCAATGAGCAGTTCTTC
once	TRBV5-8	TRBJ2-2	.	CASSLHWTANTGELFF	TGTGCCAGCAGCTTGCATTGGACAGCGAACACCGGGGAGCTGTTTTTT
.	TRBV20-1	TRBJ2-5	.	CSASWELAGEGETQYF	TGCAGTGCTAGTTGGGAGCTAGCAGGGGAGGGCGAGACCCAGTACTTC
.	TRBV5-8	TRBJ1-6	.	CASSLNRDSPLHF	TGTGCCAGCAGCCTCAACAGGGATTCACCCCTCCACTTT
.	TRBV6-5	TRBJ1-2	.	CASSSPQKTNYGYTF	TGTGCCAGCAGTTCCCCCCAGAAGACTAACTATGGCTACACCTTC
.	TRBV28	TRBJ1-2	.	CASTLGRNYGYTF	TGTGCCAGCACCTTGGGCAGGAACTATGGCTACACCTTC
.	TRBV21-1	TRBJ1-3	.	CASSKSKSSGNTIYF	TGTGCCAGCAGCAAGAGTAAATCCTCTGGAAACACCATATATTTT
.	TRBV30	TRBJ1-6	.	CAWGWPYNSPLHF	TGTGCCTGGGGGTGGCCTTATAATTCACCCCTCCACTTT
.	TRBV7-2	TRBJ2-7	.	CASSRSGLDGEQYF	TGTGCCAGCAGCCGTAGCGGATTGGATGGCGAGCAGTACTTC
.	TRBV5-4	TRBJ2-5	.	CASSLGQGGETQYF	TGTGCCAGCAGCTTGGGACAGGGAGGAGAGACCCAGTACTTC